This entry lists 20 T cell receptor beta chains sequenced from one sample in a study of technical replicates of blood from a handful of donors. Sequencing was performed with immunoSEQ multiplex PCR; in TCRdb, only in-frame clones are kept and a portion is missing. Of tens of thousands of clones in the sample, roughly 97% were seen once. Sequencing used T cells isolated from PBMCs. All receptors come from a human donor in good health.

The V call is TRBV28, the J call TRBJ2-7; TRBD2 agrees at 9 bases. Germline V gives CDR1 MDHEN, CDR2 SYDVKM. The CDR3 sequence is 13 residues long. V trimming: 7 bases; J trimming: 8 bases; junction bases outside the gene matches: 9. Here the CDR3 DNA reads TGTGCCAGCACCCTAGCGGGACTATTAAAGCAGTACTTC. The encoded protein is CASTLAGLLKQYF.

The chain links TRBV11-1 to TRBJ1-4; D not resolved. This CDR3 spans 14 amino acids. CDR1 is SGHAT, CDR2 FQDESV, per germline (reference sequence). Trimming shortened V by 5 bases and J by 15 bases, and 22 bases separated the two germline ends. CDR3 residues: CASSLSIGRDKVFF. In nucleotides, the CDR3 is TGTGCCAGCAGCCTCTCGATTGGGAGAGATAAGGTGTTTTTT.

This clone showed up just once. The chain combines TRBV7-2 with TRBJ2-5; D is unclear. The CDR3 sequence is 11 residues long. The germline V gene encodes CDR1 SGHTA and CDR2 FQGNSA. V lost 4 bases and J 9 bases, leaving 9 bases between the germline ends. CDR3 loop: CASSSSSSQYF. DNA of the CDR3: TGTGCCAGCAGCTCGTCCTCGTCCCAGTACTTC.

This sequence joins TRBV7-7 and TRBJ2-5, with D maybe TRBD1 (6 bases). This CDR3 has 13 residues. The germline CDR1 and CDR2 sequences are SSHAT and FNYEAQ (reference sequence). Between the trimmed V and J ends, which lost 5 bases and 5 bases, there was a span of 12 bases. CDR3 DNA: TGTGCCAGCAGCGTACAGGGTAGGGAGACCCAGTACTTC. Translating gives CASSVQGRETQYF. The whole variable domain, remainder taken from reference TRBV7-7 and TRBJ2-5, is GAGVSQSPRYKVTKRGQDVTLRCDPISSHATLYWYQQALGQGPEFLTYFNYEAQPDKSGLPSDRFSAERPEGSISTLTIQRTEQRDSAMYRCASSVQGRETQYFGPGTRLLVL.

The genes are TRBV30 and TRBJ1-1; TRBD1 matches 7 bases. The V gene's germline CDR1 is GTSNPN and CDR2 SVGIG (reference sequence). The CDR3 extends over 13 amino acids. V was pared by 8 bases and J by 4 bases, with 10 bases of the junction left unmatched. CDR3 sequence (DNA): TGTGCCCGGGCCCCGGACAGGCGCACTGAAGCTTTCTTT. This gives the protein CARAPDRRTEAFF.

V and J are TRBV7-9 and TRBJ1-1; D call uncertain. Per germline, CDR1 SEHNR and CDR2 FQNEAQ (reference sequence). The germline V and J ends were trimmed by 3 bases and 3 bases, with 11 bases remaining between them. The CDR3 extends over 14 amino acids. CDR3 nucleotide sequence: TGTGCCAGCAGCTTCTCGAGTCGGGACACTGAAGCTTTCTTT. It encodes CASSFSSRDTEAFF.

The CDR3 reads CASREYDRDTGELFF. The CDR3 DNA reads as TGTGCCAGCAGGGAATATGACAGGGACACCGGGGAGCTGTTTTTT. The chain uses TRBV2 and TRBJ2-2; 7 nucleotides match TRBD1. V trimming: 6 bases; J trimming: 3 bases; junction bases outside the gene matches: 7. CDR1 is SNHLY and CDR2 is FYNNEI in the germline V gene. This CDR3 has 15 residues.

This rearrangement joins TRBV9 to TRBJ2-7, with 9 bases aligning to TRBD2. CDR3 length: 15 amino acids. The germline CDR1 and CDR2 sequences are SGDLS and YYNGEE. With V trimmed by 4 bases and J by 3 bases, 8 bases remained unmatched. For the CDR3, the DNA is TGTGCCAGCAGCCCGGGACTAGCTTCAGACTACGAGCAGTACTTC. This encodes CASSPGLASDYEQYF.

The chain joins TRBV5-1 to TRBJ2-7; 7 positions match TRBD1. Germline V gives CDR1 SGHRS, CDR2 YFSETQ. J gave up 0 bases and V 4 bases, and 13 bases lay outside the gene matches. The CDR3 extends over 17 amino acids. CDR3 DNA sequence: TGCGCCAGCAGCCTACGCTTAGGGGGCCCTAGCTCCTACGAGCAGTACTTC. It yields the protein CASSLRLGGPSSYEQYF.

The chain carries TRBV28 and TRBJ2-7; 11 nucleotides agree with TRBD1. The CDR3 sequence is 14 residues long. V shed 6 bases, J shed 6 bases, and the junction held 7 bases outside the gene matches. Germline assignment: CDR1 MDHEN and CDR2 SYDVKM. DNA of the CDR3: TGTGCCAGCAGGCGGGACAGGGGGTTACGCGAGCAGTACTTC. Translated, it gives CASRRDRGLREQYF. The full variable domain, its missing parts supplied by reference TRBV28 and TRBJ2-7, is DVKVTQSSRYLVKRTGEKVFLECVQDMDHENMFWYRQDPGLGLRLIYFSYDVKMKEKGDIPEGYSVSREKKERFSLILESASTNQTSMYLCASRRDRGLREQYFGPGTRLTVT.

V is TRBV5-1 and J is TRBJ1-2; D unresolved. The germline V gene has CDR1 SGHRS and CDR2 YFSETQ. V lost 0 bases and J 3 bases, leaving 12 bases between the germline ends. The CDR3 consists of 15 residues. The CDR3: CASSLEIEGYYGYTF. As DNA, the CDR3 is TGCGCCAGCAGCTTGGAAATAGAGGGATACTATGGCTACACCTTC. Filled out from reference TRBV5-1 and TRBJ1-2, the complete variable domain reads KAGVTQTPRYLIKTRGQQVTLSCSPISGHRSVSWYQQTPGQGLQFLFEYFSETQRNKGNFPGRFSGRQFSNSRSEMNVSTLELGDSALYLCASSLEIEGYYGYTFGSGTRLTVV.

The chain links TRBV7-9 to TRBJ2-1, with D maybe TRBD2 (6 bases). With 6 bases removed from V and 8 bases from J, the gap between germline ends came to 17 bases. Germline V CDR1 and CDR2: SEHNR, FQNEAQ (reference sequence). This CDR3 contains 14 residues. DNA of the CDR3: TGTGCCAGCAGTTCAAGTGTTGGCGGGGATGAGCAGTTCTTC. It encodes CASSSSVGGDEQFF. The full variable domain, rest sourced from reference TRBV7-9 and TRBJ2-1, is DTGVSQNPRHKITKRGQNVTFRCDPISEHNRLYWYRQTLGQGPEFLTYFQNEAQLEKSRLLSDRFSAERPKGSFSTLEIQRTEQGDSAMYLCASSSSVGGDEQFFGPGTRLTVL.

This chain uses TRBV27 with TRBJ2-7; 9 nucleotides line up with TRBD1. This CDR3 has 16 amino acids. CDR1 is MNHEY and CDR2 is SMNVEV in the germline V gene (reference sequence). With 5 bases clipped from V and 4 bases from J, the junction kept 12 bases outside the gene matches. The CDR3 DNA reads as TGTGCCAGCAGTAAGACCCCGGGACAGGGAGTTTACGAGCAGTACTTC. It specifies CASSKTPGQGVYEQYF.

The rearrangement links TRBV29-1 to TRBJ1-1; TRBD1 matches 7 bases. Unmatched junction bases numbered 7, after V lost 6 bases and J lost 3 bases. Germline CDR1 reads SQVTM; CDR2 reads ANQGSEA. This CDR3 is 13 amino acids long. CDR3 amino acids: CSVDTGVDTEAFF. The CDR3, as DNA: TGCAGCGTGGATACAGGGGTCGACACTGAAGCTTTCTTT.

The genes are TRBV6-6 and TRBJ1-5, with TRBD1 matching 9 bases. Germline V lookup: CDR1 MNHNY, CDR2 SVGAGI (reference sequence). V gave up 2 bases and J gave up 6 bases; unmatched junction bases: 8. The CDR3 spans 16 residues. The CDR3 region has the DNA TGTGCCAGCAGTTACGGACGGGACAGGGTTAGTCAGCCCCAGCATTTT. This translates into CASSYGRDRVSQPQHF.

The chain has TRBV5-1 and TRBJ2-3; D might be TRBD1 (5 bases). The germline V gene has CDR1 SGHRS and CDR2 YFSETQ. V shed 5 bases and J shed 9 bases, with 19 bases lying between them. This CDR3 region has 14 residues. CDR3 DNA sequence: TGCGCCAGCAGAGGTGGTGGGAAGCAGGGAACGCAGTATTTT. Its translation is CASRGGGKQGTQYF.

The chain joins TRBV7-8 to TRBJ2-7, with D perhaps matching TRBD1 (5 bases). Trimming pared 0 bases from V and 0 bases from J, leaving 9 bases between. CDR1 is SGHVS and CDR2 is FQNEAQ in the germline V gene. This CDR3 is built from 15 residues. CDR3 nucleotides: TGTGCCAGCAGCTTAGCAAGGGGTCCCTCCTACGAGCAGTACTTC. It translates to CASSLARGPSYEQYF.

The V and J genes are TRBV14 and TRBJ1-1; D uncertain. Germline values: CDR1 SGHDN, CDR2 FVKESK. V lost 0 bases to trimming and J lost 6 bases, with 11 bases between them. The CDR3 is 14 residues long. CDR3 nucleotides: TGTGCCAGCAGCCAAGATTGGCGGGGAGCTGAAGCTTTCTTT. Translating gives CASSQDWRGAEAFF.

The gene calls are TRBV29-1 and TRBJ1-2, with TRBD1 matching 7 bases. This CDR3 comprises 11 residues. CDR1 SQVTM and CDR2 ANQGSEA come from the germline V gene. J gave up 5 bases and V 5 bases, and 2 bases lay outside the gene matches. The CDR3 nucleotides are TGCAGCGTTACAGGGGATTATGGCTACACCTTC. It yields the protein CSVTGDYGYTF.

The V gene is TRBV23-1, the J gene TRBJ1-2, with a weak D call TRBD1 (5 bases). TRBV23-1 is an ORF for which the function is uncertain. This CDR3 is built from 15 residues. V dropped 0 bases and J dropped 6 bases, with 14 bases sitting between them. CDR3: CASSQSGGKADGYTF. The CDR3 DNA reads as TGCGCCAGCAGTCAATCGGGGGGAAAGGCTGATGGCTACACCTTC.